These T cell receptor beta chains were read from a single sample in a study of blood T cell repertoires in COVID-19. Profiled with immunoSEQ multiplex PCR; TCRdb holds only in-frame clones, not every one. The table records around 93,000 clones, approximately 77% of them present only once. What was sequenced was peripheral blood. These receptors were taken from a woman at least 80 years old with acute or convalescent COVID-19. CDR3s include the opening cysteine and the closing phenylalanine or tryptophan. Fields, in order: V gene, J gene, CDR3 protein.

V: TRBV4-2; J: TRBJ1-6; CDR3: CASSQGQGAINSPLHF
V: TRBV18; J: TRBJ2-7; CDR3: CASSPAWDSPSEQYF
V: TRBV24-1; J: TRBJ2-5; CDR3: CATSETGTLQETQYF
V: TRBV7-2; J: TRBJ1-2; CDR3: CASSTGTGVGYTF
V: TRBV11-2; J: TRBJ1-6; CDR3: CASSRRQVRDSPLHF
V: TRBV4-2; J: TRBJ2-1; CDR3: CASSHGAIRGSYNEQFF
V: TRBV5-1; J: TRBJ2-1; CDR3: CASSSGTSLKYNEQFF
V: TRBV5-1; J: TRBJ2-7; CDR3: CASSPGLAGESQYF
V: TRBV4-2; J: TRBJ1-2; CDR3: CASSQGVTGNYGYTF
V: TRBV7-2; J: TRBJ2-7; CDR3: CASSLIQGSGYEQYF
V: TRBV6-2/TRBV6-3; J: TRBJ1-1; CDR3: CASSYPDSWRTEAFF
V: TRBV19; J: TRBJ1-4; CDR3: CASSSQGGGEKLFF
V: TRBV3-1/TRBV3-2; J: TRBJ1-6; CDR3: CASSRHSPPDSPLHF
V: TRBV29-1; J: TRBJ2-2; CDR3: CSVSGHQNTGELFF
V: TRBV3-1/TRBV3-2; J: TRBJ2-5; CDR3: CASSQGVVSGGNQETQYF
V: TRBV10-3; J: TRBJ1-1; CDR3: CAIKGTGDTEAFF
V: TRBV19; J: TRBJ2-7; CDR3: CASSISGVPYEQYF
V: TRBV24-1; J: TRBJ1-5; CDR3: CATSGSLGGSPQHF
V: TRBV11-1; J: TRBJ2-3; CDR3: CASSSISGTDTQYF
V: TRBV25-1; J: TRBJ1-4; CDR3: CASSDPTGPNEKLFF
V: TRBV11-2; J: TRBJ1-5; CDR3: CASSPDRGRPQHF
V: TRBV30; J: TRBJ1-2; CDR3: CAFQRGRLPTEAVRRYTF
V: TRBV29-1; J: TRBJ1-1; CDR3: CSGAGTENTEAFF
V: TRBV9; J: TRBJ1-4; CDR3: CASSTDPAFEKLFF
V: TRBV6-6; J: TRBJ1-3; CDR3: CASYTGKGLSGNTIYF
V: TRBV9; J: TRBJ1-4; CDR3: CASSVGGGNEKLFF
V: TRBV6-5; J: TRBJ1-6; CDR3: CASSSDGNRSPLHF
V: TRBV4-1; J: TRBJ2-7; CDR3: CASSQEPFTSGRMSSYEQYF
V: TRBV28; J: TRBJ2-7; CDR3: CATYGQLYEQYF
V: TRBV18; J: TRBJ2-2; CDR3: CASSPVPGGDTGELFF
V: TRBV20-1; J: TRBJ2-2; CDR3: CSAQEGGELFF
V: TRBV30; J: TRBJ1-1; CDR3: CAWSRVSAIRMNTEAFF